Listed below are T cell receptor beta chains from one sample, sequenced in a study of vaccination effects on CD4 cells after COVID-19. For these TCRs, the target antigens are not known. This table comes from immunoSEQ multiplex PCR, and its TCRdb copy is limited to in-frame clones, with some not included. The sample has around 24,000 clones, roughly 76% seen once; the top ten hold approximately 5.1%. The source was CD4+ T cells from PBMCs cultured with SARS-CoV-2 spike peptides, collected after COVID-19 vaccination. Receptors were obtained from a human donor who received a COVID-19 vaccine. Some clones in this sample may be carry-over from other donors' samples. Both conserved end residues are part of each CDR3. The D gene is left open where the match is weak. Clone size is shown for a subset of rows, as once, few, many or a class of expanded clone.

d_call | j_call | v_call | clone_size | cdr3_nt | cdr3_aa
TRBD2 | TRBJ2-5 | TRBV5-1 | NA | TGCGCCAGCAGCTTGGGACTAGCGGGGGTCCTCGTTCAAAAGTACTTC | CASSLGLAGVLVQKYF
NA | TRBJ2-1 | TRBV11-1 | few | TGTGCCAGCAGCCCTACGCAGGGCCCAAAGTTCTTC | CASSPTQGPKFF
TRBD2 | TRBJ2-1 | TRBV7-9 | few | TGTGCCAGCAGCTTTAGCGGGGGGAATGAGCAGTTCTTC | CASSFSGGNEQFF
NA | TRBJ1-1 | TRBV2 | NA | TGTGCCAGCAGTGAGAGGCCCGGAGGTGAAGCTTTCTTT | CASSERPGGEAFF
TRBD1 | TRBJ2-2 | TRBV5-4 | NA | TGTGCCAGCAGCTTGATAGGCCAGGGGGACACCGGGGAGCTGTTTTTT | CASSLIGQGDTGELFF
NA | TRBJ2-2 | TRBV13 | NA | TGTGCCAGCAGCCCACGATCCGGGGAGCTGTTTTTT | CASSPRSGELFF
NA | TRBJ1-4 | TRBV19 | NA | TGTGCCAGTAGCCCTCAGGGGATTAATGAAAAACTGTTTTTT | CASSPQGINEKLFF
NA | TRBJ1-6 | TRBV30 | NA | TGTGCCTGGAAGGGGCCGTTGAGACATCCCCTCCACTTT | CAWKGPLRHPLHF
TRBD2 | TRBJ2-1 | TRBV5-4 | NA | TGTGCCAGCAGCTTGGCTAGCGGGGGGTTGAGGTATGAGCAGTTCTTC | CASSLASGGLRYEQFF
TRBD2 | TRBJ2-2 | TRBV28 | NA | TGTGCCAGCAGTTTAGCGGGGGTAAACACCGGGGAGCTGTTTTTT | CASSLAGVNTGELFF
NA | TRBJ2-1 | TRBV24-1 | NA | TGTGCCACCAGTGATTCCCAACAAAATTACAATGAGCAGTTCTTC | CATSDSQQNYNEQFF
TRBD2 | TRBJ2-5 | TRBV3-1/TRBV3-2 | NA | TGTGCCAGCAGCCACCGGGCGGGGGGTGACCAAGAGACCCAGTACTTC | CASSHRAGGDQETQYF
TRBD1 | TRBJ2-3 | TRBV29-1 | NA | TGCAGCGTCAGGACAGGGATTGGGGATACGCAGTATTTT | CSVRTGIGDTQYF
TRBD2 | TRBJ2-1 | TRBV10-3 | few | TGTGCCATCAGTGAGATGGCTAGCGGGGCGTTGGCGGGTGAGCAGTTCTTC | CAISEMASGALAGEQFF
NA | TRBJ1-1 | TRBV3-1/TRBV3-2 | few | TGTGCCAGCAGCTTCCGTGGGGAAGGACCCGGACGGGCTTTCTTT | CASSFRGEGPGRAFF
TRBD1 | TRBJ2-2 | TRBV24-1 | NA | TGTGCCACCAGTTTAACAGGGGGCGGTGTCACCGGGGAGCTGTTTTTT | CATSLTGGGVTGELFF
NA | TRBJ1-5 | TRBV18 | NA | TGTGCCAGCTCACCATCACAGAATCAGCCCCAGCATTTT | CASSPSQNQPQHF
NA | TRBJ1-3 | TRBV6-5 | few | TGTGCCAGCCGGACACGTTACTCTGGAAACACCATATATTTT | CASRTRYSGNTIYF
NA | TRBJ1-5 | TRBV19 | NA | TGTGCCAGTAGTACGGTCCGAAAGGGGAGCAATCAGCCCCAGCATTTT | CASSTVRKGSNQPQHF
NA | TRBJ2-5 | TRBV5-1 | NA | TGCGCCAGCAGCCCCGACGGCCCCCAAGAGACCCAGTACTTC | CASSPDGPQETQYF
NA | TRBJ2-1 | TRBV7-8 | NA | TGTGCCAGCAGCTTAGTAGCGGTCCTCAGGGGGTCCAATGAGCAGTTCTTC | CASSLVAVLRGSNEQFF
NA | TRBJ2-3 | TRBV5-4 | few | TGTGCCAGCAGCTTAGGCAGCACAGATACGCAGTATTTT | CASSLGSTDTQYF
NA | TRBJ2-4 | TRBV18 | NA | TGTGCCAGCTCACCTTCAAGGGCAGGGTCAAACATTCAGTACTTC | CASSPSRAGSNIQYF
TRBD1 | TRBJ2-3 | TRBV6-5 | NA | TGTGCCAGCAGTTATAAGGGACAGTTTACAGATACGCAGTATTTT | CASSYKGQFTDTQYF
TRBD1 | TRBJ1-6 | TRBV6-5 | few | TGTGCCAGCAGTTACCTCGGACAGGGAGGCAATTCACCCCTCCACTTT | CASSYLGQGGNSPLHF
NA | TRBJ2-1 | TRBV6-2/TRBV6-3 | NA | TGTGCCAGCAGTCGCACGGGAAGCTCCTACAATGAGCAGTTCTTC | CASSRTGSSYNEQFF
NA | TRBJ2-3 | TRBV2 | NA | TGTGCCAGCAGAGAGGGCCTTAGCACAGATACGCAGTATTTT | CASREGLSTDTQYF
TRBD1 | TRBJ1-6 | TRBV9 | NA | TGTGCCAGCAGCCCGGGACAGGGATTTAATTCACCCCTCCACTTT | CASSPGQGFNSPLHF
NA | TRBJ1-1 | TRBV24-1 | NA | TGTGCCACCAGTGATTCCCAGGGCATCCCCACTGAAGCTTTCTTT | CATSDSQGIPTEAFF
NA | TRBJ1-1 | TRBV29-1 | NA | TGCAGCGTTGTGCGGGGGAACACTGAAGCTTTCTTT | CSVVRGNTEAFF
NA | TRBJ2-4 | TRBV7-9 | NA | TGTGCCAGCAGCTTCCAGGGAGGCAAAAACATTCAGTACTTC | CASSFQGGKNIQYF
NA | TRBJ1-5 | TRBV6-4 | NA | TGTGCCAGCAGTTTCCAGGGGAAGCAGCCCCAGCATTTT | CASSFQGKQPQHF
TRBD1 | TRBJ2-3 | TRBV18 | NA | TGTGCCAGCTCATCGGGGACAGCAGATACGCAGTATTTT | CASSSGTADTQYF
NA | TRBJ1-4 | TRBV3-1/TRBV3-2 | NA | TGTGCCAGCAGCCGCCCAAACCCGGGAGCTAATGAAAAACTGTTTTTT | CASSRPNPGANEKLFF
NA | TRBJ1-1 | TRBV2 | few | TGTGCCACCGAGCAGGGGAGGAACACTGAAGCTTTCTTT | CATEQGRNTEAFF
TRBD1 | TRBJ2-5 | TRBV19 | NA | TGTGCCAGTAGTTCCACGGACAGGGTTGCGACCCAGTACTTC | CASSSTDRVATQYF